This passage covers 15 T cell receptor beta chains from one sample sequenced in a study of chemoradiotherapy in HPV16-positive cancers. Clones were sequenced by immunoSEQ multiplex PCR, and TCRdb holds only the in-frame ones, with some missing. This table has approximately 1,300 clones, 76% appearing once. The sequencing used tumor tissue, collected from a patient who underwent chemoradiotherapy. The receptors were gathered from a human donor with HPV-associated anogenital cancer.

The chain recombines TRBV7-2 with TRBJ1-5; a possible D gene is TRBD1 (5 bases). V lost 2 bases to trimming and J lost 7 bases, with 12 bases between them. CDR3 length: 14 amino acids. Germline V lookup: CDR1 SGHTA, CDR2 FQGNSA. The CDR3 DNA reads TGTGCCAGCAGCTTACGACAAGGGACCCAGCCCCAGCATTTT. It yields the protein CASSLRQGTQPQHF. Together with reference TRBV7-2 and TRBJ1-5, the CDR3 gives the full variable domain: GAGVSQSPSNKVTEKGKDVELRCDPISGHTALYWYRQSLGQGLEFLIYFQGNSAPDKSGLPSDRFSAERTGGSVSTLTIQRTQQEDSAVYLCASSLRQGTQPQHFGDGTRLSIL.

This clone occurred once. This sequence joins TRBV27 and TRBJ2-7; the match to TRBD2 covers 11 bases. The germline CDR1 and CDR2 sequences are MNHEY and SMNVEV (reference sequence). The junction had 3 bases not matched to a gene; V was cut back by 5 bases and J by 6 bases. This CDR3 contains 13 residues. CDR3 in DNA: TGTGCCAGCAGTCTAGCGGGAGGACGCGAGCAGTACTTC. Its translation is CASSLAGGREQYF.

The genes are TRBV25-1 and TRBJ1-6; the match to TRBD1 covers 9 bases. The length of the CDR3 is 14 residues. CDR1 MGHDK and CDR2 SYGVNS come from the germline V gene. Unmatched junction bases numbered 7, after V lost 6 bases and J lost 10 bases. DNA of the CDR3: TGTGCCAGCAGGGGACAGGGAGCCCACTCACCCCTCCACTTT. Protein sequence: CASRGQGAHSPLHF.

This clone was seen once. This sequence joins TRBV5-1 and TRBJ2-5; D not resolved. CDR1 and CDR2 from the germline V gene are SGHRS and YFSETQ. With 4 bases removed from V and 1 base from J, the gap between germline ends came to 5 bases. The CDR3 has 12 amino acids. The CDR3, as DNA: TGCGCCAGCAGCCAGCCCCAAGAGACCCAGTACTTC. Translation: CASSQPQETQYF.

This clone was seen once. This rearrangement joins TRBV30 to TRBJ1-1, with 9 positions matching TRBD1. The germline V gene has CDR1 GTSNPN and CDR2 SVGIG (reference sequence). The trim removed 5 bases at V and 5 bases at J, leaving 6 bases unmatched. The CDR3 consists of 13 residues. CDR3 in DNA: TGTGCCTGGGCCGGGACAGGGTGGACTGAAGCTTTCTTT. It codes for CAWAGTGWTEAFF.

This clone was seen only once. The chain joins TRBV6-6 to TRBJ1-2; D is possibly TRBD1 (5 bases). In germline, CDR1 is MNHNY, CDR2 SVGAGI (reference sequence). The germline V and J ends were trimmed by 7 bases and 5 bases, with 8 bases remaining between them. This CDR3 comprises 11 residues. CDR3 region: CASMGDYGYTF. The DNA of the CDR3 is TGTGCCAGCATGGGGGATTATGGCTACACCTTC.

In this sample, this clone turned up a few times. This sample also contains other DNA sequences that code for the same CDR3. V and J are TRBV25-1 and TRBJ2-5; possible D gene TRBD2, 6 bases. Per the germline V gene, CDR1 is MGHDK and CDR2 is SYGVNS. V was shortened by 4 bases and J by 5 bases, with 14 bases between the two germline ends. The CDR3 is made up of 14 amino acids. The CDR3 coding sequence is TGTGCCAGCAGTGTACGGGGGAGAGGCGAGACCCAGTACTTC. It encodes CASSVRGRGETQYF.

The chain couples TRBV27 to TRBJ2-1; D could derive from TRBD1 or TRBD2 (5 bases each). The CDR3 contains 14 residues. Germline lookup yields CDR1 MNHEY and CDR2 SMNVEV (reference sequence). Trimming removed 5 bases from V and 6 bases from J, with 14 bases in between. The chain's CDR3 is CASSPRDRGNEQFF. As DNA, the CDR3 is TGTGCCAGCAGTCCACGGGATAGGGGCAATGAGCAGTTCTTC.

This rearrangement joins TRBV7-8 to TRBJ2-7, with TRBD2 matching 10 bases. J lost 2 bases, V lost 2 bases, and 6 bases had no gene match. This CDR3 comprises 16 residues. Germline V lookup: CDR1 SGHVS, CDR2 FQNEAQ. CDR3 loop: CASSLYRLAGAYEQYF. The CDR3 nucleotides read TGTGCCAGCAGCTTATACCGACTAGCGGGCGCCTACGAGCAGTACTTC.

The chain combines TRBV7-2 with TRBJ2-7, with 9 nucleotides matching TRBD1. The V gene's germline CDR1 is SGHTA and CDR2 FQGNSA. The CDR3 is 15 amino acids. After removal of 1 base from V and 0 bases from J, the junction contained 1 base not matched to a gene. This CDR3 is CASSLVGQGSYEQYF. Written as DNA, the CDR3 is TGTGCCAGCAGCTTAGTGGGACAGGGCTCCTACGAGCAGTACTTC.

In its sample, this clone was seen a few times. This chain joins TRBV7-2 and TRBJ2-4, with 11 bases identical to TRBD2. J lost 0 bases, V lost 5 bases, and 12 bases had no gene match. Germline V gene lookup returns CDR1 SGHTA and CDR2 FQGNSA. The CDR3 runs to 19 residues. DNA for the CDR3: TGTGCCAGCAGCCCGGAGGGGCTAGGACTAGCGGGAGCCAAAAACATTCAGTACTTC. It is translated as CASSPEGLGLAGAKNIQYF.

The rearrangement links TRBV19 to TRBJ2-7, with 8 bases fitting TRBD1. Trimming at V came to 3 bases and at J to 2 bases, leaving 3 bases not matched to a gene. Per the germline V gene, CDR1 is LNHDA and CDR2 is SQIVND (reference sequence). The CDR3 sequence is 14 residues long. CDR3 sequence (DNA): TGTGCCAGTAGTATCGACAGGGGAGCCTACGAGCAGTACTTC. It encodes CASSIDRGAYEQYF.

The V call is TRBV29-1, the J call TRBJ1-3; tentatively, D is TRBD1 (5 bases). This CDR3 comprises 14 residues. Germline CDR1 and CDR2: SQVTM and ANQGSEA. V was clipped by 6 bases and J by 3 bases, with 15 bases between them. DNA for the CDR3: TGCAGCGTATTGGACCGGGACCGTGGAAACACCATATATTTT. Translating it yields CSVLDRDRGNTIYF.

J is TRBJ2-1 and V is TRBV7-9; D gene uncertain. This CDR3 region has 16 residues. V lost 10 bases and J lost 3, with 22 bases in between. The germline V gene encodes CDR1 SEHNR and CDR2 FQNEAQ (reference sequence). The CDR3 DNA sequence: TGTGCCACGATCCAAAACCCCCCGGCGGACTACAATGAGCAGTTCTTC. As protein: CATIQNPPADYNEQFF.

The rearrangement links TRBV7-2 to TRBJ1-2, with D uncertain. CDR1 SGHTA and CDR2 FQGNSA come from the germline V gene. Trimming removed 5 bases at V and 0 bases at J, with 4 bases between. CDR3 length: 12 residues. The CDR3 nucleotides are TGTGCCAGCAGCCCCTCTAACTATGGCTACACCTTC. Amino acids: CASSPSNYGYTF.